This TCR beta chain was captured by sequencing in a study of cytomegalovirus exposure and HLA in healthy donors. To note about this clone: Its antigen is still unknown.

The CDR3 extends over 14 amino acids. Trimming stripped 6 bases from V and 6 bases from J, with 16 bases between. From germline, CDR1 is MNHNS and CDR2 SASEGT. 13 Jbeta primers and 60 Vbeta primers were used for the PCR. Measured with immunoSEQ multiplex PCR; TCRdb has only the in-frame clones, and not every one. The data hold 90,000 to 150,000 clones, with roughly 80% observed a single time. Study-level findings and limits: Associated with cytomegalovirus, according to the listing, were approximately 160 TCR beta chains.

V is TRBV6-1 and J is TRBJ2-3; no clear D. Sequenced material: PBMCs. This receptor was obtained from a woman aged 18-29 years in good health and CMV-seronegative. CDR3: CASSRVIEFDTQYF. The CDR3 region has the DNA TGTGCCAGCAGCCGAGTGATTGAGTTCGATACGCAGTATTTT.